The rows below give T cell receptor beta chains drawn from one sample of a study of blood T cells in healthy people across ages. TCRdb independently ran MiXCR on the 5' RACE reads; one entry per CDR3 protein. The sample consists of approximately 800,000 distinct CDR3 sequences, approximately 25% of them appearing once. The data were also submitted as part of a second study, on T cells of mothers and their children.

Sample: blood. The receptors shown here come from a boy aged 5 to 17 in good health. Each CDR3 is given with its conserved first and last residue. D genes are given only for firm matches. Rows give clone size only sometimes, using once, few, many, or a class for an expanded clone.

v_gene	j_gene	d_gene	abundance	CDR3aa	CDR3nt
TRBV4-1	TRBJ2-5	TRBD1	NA	CASSQIRTGQETQYF	TGCGCCAGCAGCCAAATCCGGACAGGGCAAGAGACCCAGTACTTC
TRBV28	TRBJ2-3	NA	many	CASSFSSNTDTQYF	TGTGCCAGCAGTTTCTCCAGTAACACAGATACGCAGTATTTT
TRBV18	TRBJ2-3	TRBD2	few	CASSPGLAGADTDTQYF	TGTGCCAGCTCCCCAGGACTAGCGGGGGCCGACACAGATACGCAGTATTTT
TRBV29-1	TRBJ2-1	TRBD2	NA	CSVNSGSNHEQFF	TGCAGCGTCAATAGCGGGTCGAACCATGAGCAGTTCTTC
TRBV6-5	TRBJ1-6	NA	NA	CASSYSDYNSPLHF	TGTGCCAGCAGTTACTCGGACTATAATTCACCCCTCCACTTT
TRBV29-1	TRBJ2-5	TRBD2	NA	CSVELSGDYQETQYF	TGCAGCGTTGAGCTAAGCGGGGATTACCAAGAGACCCAGTACTTC
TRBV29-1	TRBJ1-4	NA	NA	CSVEVGTPNEKLFF	TGCAGCGTTGAAGTGGGGACACCTAATGAAAAACTGTTTTTT
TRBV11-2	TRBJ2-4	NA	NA	CASSLEIGENIQYF	TGTGCCAGCAGCTTAGAAATTGGGGAAAACATTCAGTACTTC
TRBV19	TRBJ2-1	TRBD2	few	CASSIGRTSEYNEQFF	TGTGCCAGTAGTATCGGTCGGACTAGCGAGTACAATGAGCAGTTCTTC
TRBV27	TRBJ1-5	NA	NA	CASSSFSNQPQHF	TGTGCCAGTTCTTCCTTCAGCAATCAGCCCCAGCATTTT